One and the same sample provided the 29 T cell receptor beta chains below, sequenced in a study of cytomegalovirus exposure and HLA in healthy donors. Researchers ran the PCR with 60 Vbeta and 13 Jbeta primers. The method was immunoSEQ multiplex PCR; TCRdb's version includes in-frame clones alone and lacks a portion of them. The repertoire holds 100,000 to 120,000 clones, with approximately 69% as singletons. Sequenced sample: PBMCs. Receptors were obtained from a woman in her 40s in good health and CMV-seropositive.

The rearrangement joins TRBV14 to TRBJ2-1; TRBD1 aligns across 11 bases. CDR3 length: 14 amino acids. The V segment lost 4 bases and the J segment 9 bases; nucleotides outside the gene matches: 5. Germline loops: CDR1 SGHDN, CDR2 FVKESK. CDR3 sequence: CASSRGQGGREQFF. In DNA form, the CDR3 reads TGTGCCAGCAGCCGGGGACAGGGGGGACGTGAGCAGTTCTTC.

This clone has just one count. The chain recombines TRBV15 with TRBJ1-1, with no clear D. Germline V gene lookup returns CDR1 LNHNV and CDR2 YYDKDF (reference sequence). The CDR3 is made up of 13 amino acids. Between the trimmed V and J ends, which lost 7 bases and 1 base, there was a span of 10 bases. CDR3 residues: CATKRSPNTEAFF. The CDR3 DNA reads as TGTGCCACCAAGAGGTCTCCGAACACTGAAGCTTTCTTT.

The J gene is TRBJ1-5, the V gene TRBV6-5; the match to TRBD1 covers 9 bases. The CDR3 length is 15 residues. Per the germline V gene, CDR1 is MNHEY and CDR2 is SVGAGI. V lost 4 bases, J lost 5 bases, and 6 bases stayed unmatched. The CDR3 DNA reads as TGTGCCAGCAGTTCGGGACAGGGAGGGTATCAGCCCCAGCATTTT. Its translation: CASSSGQGGYQPQHF.

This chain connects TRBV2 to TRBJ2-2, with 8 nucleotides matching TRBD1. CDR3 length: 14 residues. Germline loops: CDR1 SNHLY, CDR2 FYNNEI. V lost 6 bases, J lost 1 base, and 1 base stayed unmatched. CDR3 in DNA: TGTGCCAGCAGAGGACAGGGGAACACCGGGGAGCTGTTTTTT. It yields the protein CASRGQGNTGELFF.

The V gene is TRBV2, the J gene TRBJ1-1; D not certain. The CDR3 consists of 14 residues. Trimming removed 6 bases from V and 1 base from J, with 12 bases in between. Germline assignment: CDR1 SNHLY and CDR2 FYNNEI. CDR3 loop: CASRVGGSNTEAFF. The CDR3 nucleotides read TGTGCCAGCAGGGTCGGAGGGTCGAACACTGAAGCTTTCTTT.

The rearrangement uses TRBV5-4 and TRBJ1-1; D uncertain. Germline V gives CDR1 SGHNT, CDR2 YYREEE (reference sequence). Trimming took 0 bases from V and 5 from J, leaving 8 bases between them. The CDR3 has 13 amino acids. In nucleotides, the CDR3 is TGTGCCAGCAGCTTGGGTGCGGGGACTGAAGCTTTCTTT. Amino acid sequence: CASSLGAGTEAFF.

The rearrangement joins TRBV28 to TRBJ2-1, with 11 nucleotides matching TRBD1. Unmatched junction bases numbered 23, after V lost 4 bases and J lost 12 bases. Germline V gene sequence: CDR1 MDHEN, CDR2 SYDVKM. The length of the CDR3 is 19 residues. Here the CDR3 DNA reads TGTGCCAGCAGTTCTTACCCCAGGACAGGGGGCGAGGGCGGCGGCCGGCAGTTCTTC. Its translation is CASSSYPRTGGEGGGRQFF.

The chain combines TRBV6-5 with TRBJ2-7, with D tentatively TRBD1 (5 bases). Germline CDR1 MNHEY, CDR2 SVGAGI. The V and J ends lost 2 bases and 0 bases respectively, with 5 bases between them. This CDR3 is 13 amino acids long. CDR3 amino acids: CASSYDSSYEQYF. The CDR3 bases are TGTGCCAGCAGTTACGACAGCTCCTACGAGCAGTACTTC.

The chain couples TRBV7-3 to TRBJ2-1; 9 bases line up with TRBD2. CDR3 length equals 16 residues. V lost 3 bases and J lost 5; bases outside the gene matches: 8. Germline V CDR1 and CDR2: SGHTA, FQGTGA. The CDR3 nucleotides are TGTGCCAGCAGCTTGACCGGGACTAGCAGGAACAATGAGCAGTTCTTC. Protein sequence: CASSLTGTSRNNEQFF. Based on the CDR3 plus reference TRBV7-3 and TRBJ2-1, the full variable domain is GAGVSQTPSNKVTEKGKYVELRCDPISGHTALYWYRQSLGQGPEFLIYFQGTGAADDSGLPNDRFFAVRPEGSVSTLKIQRTERGDSAVYLCASSLTGTSRNNEQFFGPGTRLTVL.

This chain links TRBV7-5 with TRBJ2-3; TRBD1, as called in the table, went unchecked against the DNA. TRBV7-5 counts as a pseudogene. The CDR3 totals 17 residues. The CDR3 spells CARIRSPTGQVTDTQYF. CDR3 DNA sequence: TGTGCCAGAATCAGAAGCCCGACGGGACAGGTCACAGATACGCAGTATTTT.

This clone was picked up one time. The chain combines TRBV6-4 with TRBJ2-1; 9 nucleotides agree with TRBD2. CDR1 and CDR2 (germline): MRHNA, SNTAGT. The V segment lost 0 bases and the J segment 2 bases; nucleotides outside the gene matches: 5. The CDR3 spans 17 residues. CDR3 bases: TGTGCCAGCAGTGACTCGCGTAGCGGGGGAACCTACAATGAGCAGTTCTTC. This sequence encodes CASSDSRSGGTYNEQFF.

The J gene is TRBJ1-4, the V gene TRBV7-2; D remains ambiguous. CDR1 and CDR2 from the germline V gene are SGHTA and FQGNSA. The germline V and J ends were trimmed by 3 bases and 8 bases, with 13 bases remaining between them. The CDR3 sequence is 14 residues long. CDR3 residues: CASSLDGEAEKLFF. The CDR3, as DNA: TGTGCCAGCAGCTTGGACGGGGAGGCGGAAAAACTGTTTTTT.

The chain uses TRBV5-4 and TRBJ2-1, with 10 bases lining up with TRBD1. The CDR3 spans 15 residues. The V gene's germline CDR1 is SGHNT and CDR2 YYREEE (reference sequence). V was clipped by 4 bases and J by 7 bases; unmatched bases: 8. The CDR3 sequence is CASSTDRGLSNEQFF. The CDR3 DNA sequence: TGTGCCAGCAGCACCGACAGGGGGCTTTCTAATGAGCAGTTCTTC.

CDR3 DNA: TGTGCCAGCTCACCACCGACAGGGAGGGAGACCCAGTACTTC. Encoded protein: CASSPPTGRETQYF. The rearrangement links TRBV18 to TRBJ2-5, with a weak D call TRBD1 (7 bases). Germline values: CDR1 KGHSH, CDR2 LQKENI. The CDR3 is made up of 14 amino acids. V was cut by 0 bases and J by 5 bases, with 10 bases left in between. The full variable domain, with the rest looked up from reference TRBV18 and TRBJ2-5, is NAGVMQNPRHLVRRRGQEARLRCSPMKGHSHVYWYRQLPEEGLKFMVYLQKENIIDESGMPKERFSAEFPKEGPSILRIQQVVRGDSAAYFCASSPPTGRETQYFGPGTRLLVL.

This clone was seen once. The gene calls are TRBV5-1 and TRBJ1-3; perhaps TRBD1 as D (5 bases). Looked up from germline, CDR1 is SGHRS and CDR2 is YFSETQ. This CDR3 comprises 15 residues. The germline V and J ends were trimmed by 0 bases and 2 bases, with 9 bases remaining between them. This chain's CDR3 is CASSLGGAPGNTIYF. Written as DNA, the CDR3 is TGCGCCAGCAGCTTGGGTGGGGCCCCTGGAAACACCATATATTTT.

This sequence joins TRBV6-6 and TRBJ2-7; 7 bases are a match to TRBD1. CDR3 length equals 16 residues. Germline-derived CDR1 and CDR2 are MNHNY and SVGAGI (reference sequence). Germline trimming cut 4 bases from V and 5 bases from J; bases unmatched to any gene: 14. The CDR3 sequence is CASSSNPGQTPHEQYF. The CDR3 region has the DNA TGTGCCAGCAGTTCAAATCCGGGACAGACGCCCCACGAGCAGTACTTC.

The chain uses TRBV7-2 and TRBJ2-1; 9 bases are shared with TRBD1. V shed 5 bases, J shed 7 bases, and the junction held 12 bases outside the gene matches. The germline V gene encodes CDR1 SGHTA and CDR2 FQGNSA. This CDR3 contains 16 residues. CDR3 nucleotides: TGTGCCAGCAGCGGATCCGGGACAGGGCTGGGGAATGAGCAGTTCTTC. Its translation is CASSGSGTGLGNEQFF.

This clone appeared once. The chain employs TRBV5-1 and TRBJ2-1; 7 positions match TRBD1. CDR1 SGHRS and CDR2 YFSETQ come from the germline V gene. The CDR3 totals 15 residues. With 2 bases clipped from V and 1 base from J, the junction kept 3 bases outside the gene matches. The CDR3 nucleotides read TGCGCCAGCAGCTTAGGGACAGCATCCTACAATGAGCAGTTCTTC. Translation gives CASSLGTASYNEQFF.

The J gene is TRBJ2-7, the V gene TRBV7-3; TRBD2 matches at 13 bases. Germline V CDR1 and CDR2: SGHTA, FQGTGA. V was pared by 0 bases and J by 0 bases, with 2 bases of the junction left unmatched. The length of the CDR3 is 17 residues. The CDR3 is CASSLTGTSGTSYEQYF. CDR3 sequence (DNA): TGTGCCAGCAGCTTAACGGGGACTAGCGGGACCTCCTACGAGCAGTACTTC.

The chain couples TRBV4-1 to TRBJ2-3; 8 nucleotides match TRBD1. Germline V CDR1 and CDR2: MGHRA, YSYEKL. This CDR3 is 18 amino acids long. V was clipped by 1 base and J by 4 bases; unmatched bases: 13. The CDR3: CASSQGFPTGGSADTQYF. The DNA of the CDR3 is TGCGCCAGCAGCCAAGGTTTCCCCACAGGGGGAAGCGCAGATACGCAGTATTTT.

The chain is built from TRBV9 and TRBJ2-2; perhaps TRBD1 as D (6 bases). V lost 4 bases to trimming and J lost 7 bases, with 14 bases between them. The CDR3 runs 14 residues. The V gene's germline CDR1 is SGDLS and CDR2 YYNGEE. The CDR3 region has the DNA TGTGCCAGCAGCCCACGACCAGGGGTCGGGGAGCTGTTTTTT. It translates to CASSPRPGVGELFF.

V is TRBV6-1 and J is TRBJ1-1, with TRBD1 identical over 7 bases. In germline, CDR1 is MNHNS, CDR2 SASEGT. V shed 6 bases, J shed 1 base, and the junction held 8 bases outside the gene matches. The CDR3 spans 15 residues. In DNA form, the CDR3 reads TGTGCCAGCAGCCGGGACAGTTCGCAGAACACTGAAGCTTTCTTT. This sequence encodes CASSRDSSQNTEAFF.

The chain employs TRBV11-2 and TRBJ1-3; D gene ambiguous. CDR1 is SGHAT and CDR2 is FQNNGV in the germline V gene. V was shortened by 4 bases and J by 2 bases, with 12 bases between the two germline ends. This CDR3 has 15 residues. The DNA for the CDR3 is TGTGCCAGCAGCTCCTTTAGGCGGACTGGAAACACCATATATTTT. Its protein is CASSSFRRTGNTIYF. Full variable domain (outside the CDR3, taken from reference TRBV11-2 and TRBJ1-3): EAGVAQSPRYKIIEKRQSVAFWCNPISGHATLYWYQQILGQGPKLLIQFQNNGVVDDSQLPKDRFSAERLKGVDSTLKIQPAKLEDSAVYLCASSSFRRTGNTIYFGEGSWLTVV.

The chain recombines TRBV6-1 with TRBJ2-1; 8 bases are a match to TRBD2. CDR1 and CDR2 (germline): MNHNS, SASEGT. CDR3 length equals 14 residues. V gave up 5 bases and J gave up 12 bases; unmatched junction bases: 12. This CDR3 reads CASSQGRTSIGQFF. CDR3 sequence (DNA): TGTGCCAGCAGTCAAGGTCGGACTAGCATCGGGCAGTTCTTC.

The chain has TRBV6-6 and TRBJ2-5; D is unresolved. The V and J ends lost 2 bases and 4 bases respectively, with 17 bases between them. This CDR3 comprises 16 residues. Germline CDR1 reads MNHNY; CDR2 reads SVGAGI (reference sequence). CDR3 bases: TGTGCCAGCAGTTACACCCAGATGAGGTATGGAGAGACCCAGTACTTC. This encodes CASSYTQMRYGETQYF.

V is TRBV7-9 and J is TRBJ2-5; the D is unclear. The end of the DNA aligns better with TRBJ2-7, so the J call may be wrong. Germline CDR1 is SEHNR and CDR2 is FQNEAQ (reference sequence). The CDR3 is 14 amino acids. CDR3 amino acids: CASSQYPSSYEQYF. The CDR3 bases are TGTGCCAGCAGCCAATACCCAAGCTCCTACGAGCAGTACTTC.

For the CDR3, the DNA is TGTGCCAGCAGCGTTGCAGGGTATGGCTACACCTTC. This codes for CASSVAGYGYTF. V and J are TRBV9 and TRBJ1-2; D perhaps matches TRBD1 (5 bases). The germline V and J ends were trimmed by 2 bases and 5 bases, with 7 bases remaining between them. The germline CDR1 and CDR2 sequences are SGDLS and YYNGEE. This CDR3 spans 12 amino acids.

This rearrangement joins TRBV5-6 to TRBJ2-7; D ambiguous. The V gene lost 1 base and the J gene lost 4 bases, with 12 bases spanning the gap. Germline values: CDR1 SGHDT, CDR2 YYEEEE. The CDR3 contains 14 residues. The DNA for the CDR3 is TGTGCCAGCAGCTTGTATGAGGTAAATTACGAGCAGTACTTC. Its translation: CASSLYEVNYEQYF.

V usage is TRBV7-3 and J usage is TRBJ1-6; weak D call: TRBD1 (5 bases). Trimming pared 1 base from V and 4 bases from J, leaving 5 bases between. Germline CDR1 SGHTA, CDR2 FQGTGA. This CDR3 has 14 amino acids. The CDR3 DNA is TGTGCCAGCAGCTTAAGACAGTATAATTCACCCCTCCACTTT. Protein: CASSLRQYNSPLHF.